Presented here are 30 T cell receptor beta chains from one specimen sequenced in a study of T cell responses to AZD1222 COVID-19 vaccine. Repertoires were generated with immunoSEQ multiplex PCR, while TCRdb's copy carries only in-frame clones and drops some. The sample has about 190,000 clones; over 70% are singletons. The source material was peripheral blood, sampled on day 0 of MenACWY control vaccination. All receptors derive from an adult in good health.

This chain joins TRBV28 and TRBJ1-2; 8 bases fit TRBD1. Trimming at V came to 6 bases and at J to 9 bases, leaving 18 bases not matched to a gene. Germline V gene sequence: CDR1 MDHEN, CDR2 SYDVKM. This CDR3 is 16 amino acids long. CDR3: CASSPPAVSGGKSYTF. CDR3 DNA sequence: TGTGCCAGCAGCCCACCAGCGGTCTCAGGGGGCAAAAGCTACACCTTC.

The rearrangement uses TRBV5-4 and TRBJ2-1; 16 bases align to TRBD2. Germline-derived CDR1 and CDR2 are SGHNT and YYREEE (reference sequence). V lost 0 bases to trimming and J lost 13 bases; unmatched junction nucleotides: 10. The CDR3 extends over 17 amino acids. CDR3 residues: CASSLATPGTSGGVQFF. As DNA, the CDR3 is TGTGCCAGCAGCTTGGCCACCCCCGGGACTAGCGGGGGGGTACAGTTCTTC.

The chain recombines TRBV7-2 with TRBJ2-7; no clear D. There are 14 residues in the CDR3. The germline gives CDR1 SGHTA, CDR2 FQGNSA. V gave up 5 bases and J gave up 2 bases, with 13 bases separating them. CDR3 sequence (DNA): TGTGCCAGCAGCGCAAGCTGGGTCACCTACGAGCAGTACTTC. It codes for CASSASWVTYEQYF.

The rearrangement links TRBV19 to TRBJ2-7; 12 nucleotides agree with TRBD2. Germline values: CDR1 LNHDA, CDR2 SQIVND (reference sequence). The CDR3 spans 15 residues. Trimming at V came to 5 bases and at J to 2 bases, leaving 4 bases not matched to a gene. The CDR3 sequence is CASSPTSGGTYEQYF. CDR3 DNA sequence: TGTGCCAGTAGTCCGACTAGCGGGGGAACCTACGAGCAGTACTTC.

The J gene is TRBJ1-1, the V gene TRBV27; 9 bases agree with TRBD1. The V gene end was trimmed by 4 bases and the J gene end by 5 bases; junction bases not matched to a gene: 11. The CDR3 totals 16 residues. Germline lookup yields CDR1 MNHEY and CDR2 SMNVEV (reference sequence). The DNA of the CDR3 is TGTGCCAGCAGTTCACGGACAGGGGACCGCAGAACTGAAGCTTTCTTT. Protein product: CASSSRTGDRRTEAFF.

This chain links TRBV19 with TRBJ1-1; maybe TRBD1 (5 bases). This CDR3 comprises 14 residues. CDR1 LNHDA and CDR2 SQIVND come from the germline V gene (reference sequence). Trimming took off 5 bases at V and 5 bases at J, with 15 bases between the two ends. CDR3 nucleotides: TGTGCCAGTAGTCCCCGGGCGGGGGGGACTGAAGCTTTCTTT. Encoded protein: CASSPRAGGTEAFF.

J is TRBJ2-1 and V is TRBV7-3; D assignment may be TRBD1 or TRBD2 (6 bases each). CDR1 and CDR2 (germline): SGHTA, FQGTGA. V lost 5 bases, J lost 6 bases, and 20 bases lay in between. The CDR3 runs 16 residues. The CDR3 region has the DNA TGTGCCAGCAGCGGCGGGGTGGGGGCTTACCGCAATGAGCAGTTCTTC. This encodes CASSGGVGAYRNEQFF.

This chain connects TRBV5-1 to TRBJ1-2, with D unclear. Germline CDR1 reads SGHRS; CDR2 reads YFSETQ. The CDR3 sequence is 13 residues long. Trimming shortened V by 2 bases and J by 6 bases, and 11 bases separated the two germline ends. In DNA form, the CDR3 reads TGCGCCAGCAGCTTTGGGAGGGTAGATGGCTACACCTTC. Translating gives CASSFGRVDGYTF.

This chain uses TRBV2 with TRBJ1-2; D is unclear. The CDR3 has 13 amino acids. Deletions cut 3 bases from V and 2 bases from J, with 7 bases between. Germline V CDR1 and CDR2: SNHLY, FYNNEI. CDR3 residues: CASSETYNYGYTF. The CDR3 DNA reads as TGTGCCAGCAGTGAGACCTACAACTATGGCTACACCTTC.

The CDR3 here is CASTPRTGLNQPQHF. The CDR3 DNA is TGTGCCAGCACCCCACGGACAGGCCTCAATCAGCCCCAGCATTTT. V gene TRBV28 combines with J gene TRBJ1-5, with 7 positions matching TRBD1. Germline trimming cut 7 bases from V and 3 bases from J; bases unmatched to any gene: 9. Germline V lookup: CDR1 MDHEN, CDR2 SYDVKM. There are 15 residues in the CDR3.

This clone has just one count. V usage is TRBV5-6 and J usage is TRBJ2-1; TRBD2 is a possible D gene (5 bases). V lost 4 bases and J lost 2, with 10 bases in between. The germline V gene encodes CDR1 SGHDT and CDR2 YYEEEE. The CDR3 contains 14 residues. The CDR3 reads CASSHPGAYNEQFF. The CDR3 nucleotides read TGTGCCAGCAGCCACCCCGGGGCCTACAATGAGCAGTTCTTC.

CDR3 residues: CASSTDPSSGNTIYF. The CDR3 bases are TGCGCCAGCAGCACGGACCCTAGCTCTGGAAACACCATATATTTT. The chain is built from TRBV5-1 and TRBJ1-3; the D is unclear. CDR3 size: 15 residues. Trimming removed 4 bases from V and 0 bases from J, with 11 bases in between. Germline V gives CDR1 SGHRS, CDR2 YFSETQ.

The V gene is TRBV6-5, the J gene TRBJ1-1; no firm D call. The CDR3 spans 12 residues. Germline CDR1 is MNHEY and CDR2 is SVGAGI. Trimming took off 8 bases at V and 7 bases at J, with 14 bases between the two ends. The CDR3 region has the DNA TGTGCCAGCGTTCGGGAGATCAGTGAAGCTTTCTTT. It translates to CASVREISEAFF.

The chain has TRBV7-9 and TRBJ1-1; no clear D gene. The CDR3 is 14 residues long. Deletions cut 1 base from V and 2 bases from J, with 8 bases between. Germline V gene lookup returns CDR1 SEHNR and CDR2 FQNEAQ (reference sequence). CDR3 nucleotides: TGTGCCAGCAGCTTAGTCCCGGGAAACACTGAAGCTTTCTTT. It is translated as CASSLVPGNTEAFF. Complete variable domain (other parts from reference TRBV7-9 and TRBJ1-1): DTGVSQNPRHKITKRGQNVTFRCDPISEHNRLYWYRQTLGQGPEFLTYFQNEAQLEKSRLLSDRFSAERPKGSFSTLEIQRTEQGDSAMYLCASSLVPGNTEAFFGQGTRLTVV.

The genes are TRBV6-1 and TRBJ2-1; D is possibly TRBD2 (6 bases). V shed 2 bases and J shed 4 bases, with 24 bases lying between them. The CDR3 loop spans 19 amino acids. In germline, CDR1 is MNHNS, CDR2 SASEGT. The CDR3 is CASSESPPFSSGPYNEQFF. CDR3 coding DNA: TGTGCCAGCAGTGAATCTCCACCATTTAGTAGCGGCCCGTACAATGAGCAGTTCTTC.

The chain joins TRBV7-9 to TRBJ1-1; no clear D gene. Trimming removed 5 bases from V and 2 bases from J, with 6 bases in between. The CDR3 sequence is 12 residues long. The germline gives CDR1 SEHNR, CDR2 FQNEAQ (reference sequence). The CDR3 DNA sequence: TGTGCCAGCAGCCCTTTTAACACTGAAGCTTTCTTT. It is translated as CASSPFNTEAFF.

The chain has TRBV5-1 and TRBJ2-1, with D possibly being TRBD1 (5 bases). V was shortened by 1 base and J by 3 bases, with 11 bases between the two germline ends. The CDR3 is 15 residues long. The V gene's germline CDR1 is SGHRS and CDR2 YFSETQ. The CDR3 reads CASSLSPDSYNEQFF. In nucleotides, the CDR3 is TGCGCCAGCAGCTTGTCCCCAGACAGCTACAATGAGCAGTTCTTC. The variable domain in full, completed from reference TRBV5-1 and TRBJ2-1, reads KAGVTQTPRYLIKTRGQQVTLSCSPISGHRSVSWYQQTPGQGLQFLFEYFSETQRNKGNFPGRFSGRQFSNSRSEMNVSTLELGDSALYLCASSLSPDSYNEQFFGPGTRLTVL.

V usage is TRBV28 and J usage is TRBJ2-7; the D gene could be TRBD1 or TRBD2 (5 bases each). Germline CDR1 and CDR2: MDHEN and SYDVKM. The CDR3 length is 15 residues. The V end was cut by 7 bases, the J end by 3 bases, with 19 bases between. The CDR3 coding sequence is TGTGCCAGCAATGTTGGGACCGCCCGGGGCTACGAGCAGTACTTC. It is translated as CASNVGTARGYEQYF.

This chain connects TRBV28 to TRBJ1-6; D gene ambiguous. The V end lost 7 bases, the J end lost 14 bases, and 12 bases lay between the germline ends. CDR3 size: 11 residues. The germline V gene encodes CDR1 MDHEN and CDR2 SYDVKM. In DNA, the CDR3 is TGTGCCAGCATGAGGCGAGACGCCCTCCACTTT. Its protein is CASMRRDALHF.

This clone appeared a few times. The rearrangement links TRBV4-2 to TRBJ2-7, with D unresolved. The CDR3 covers 14 residues. V lost 0 bases and J 2 bases, leaving 8 bases between the germline ends. The germline V gene has CDR1 LGHNA and CDR2 YNFKEQ. As DNA, the CDR3 is TGTGCCAGCAGCCAAGATTTAGGGACCTACGAGCAGTACTTC. Protein: CASSQDLGTYEQYF.

The gene calls are TRBV28 and TRBJ1-1; D is undetermined. This CDR3 is built from 14 residues. Germline CDR1 and CDR2: MDHEN and SYDVKM. V was clipped by 3 bases and J by 1 base, with 9 bases between them. The CDR3 reads CASSFGSRNTEAFF. CDR3 DNA: TGTGCCAGCAGTTTCGGCAGTCGGAACACTGAAGCTTTCTTT.

This sequence joins TRBV19 and TRBJ2-3; 11 positions match TRBD2. The CDR3 extends over 17 amino acids. Germline V gene lookup returns CDR1 LNHDA and CDR2 SQIVND (reference sequence). V gave up 1 base and J gave up 6 bases; unmatched junction bases: 9. The CDR3 is CASSIGTSGSGMDTQYF. The CDR3 coding sequence is TGTGCCAGTAGTATAGGAACTAGCGGGAGTGGAATGGATACGCAGTATTTT.

The rearrangement uses TRBV10-3 and TRBJ1-1, with TRBD1 matching 7 bases. The CDR3 is 14 amino acids. Germline trimming cut 2 bases from V and 10 bases from J; bases unmatched to any gene: 10. Germline V gives CDR1 ENHRY, CDR2 SYGVKD. CDR3 in DNA: TGTGCCATCAGTGAGCAGGGGGTCGGATCGGGAGCTTTCTTT. Its protein product is CAISEQGVGSGAFF.

The CDR3 sequence is CASSLVADSNYGYTF. Here the CDR3 DNA reads TGTGCCAGCAGCTTGGTTGCGGACTCTAACTATGGCTACACCTTC. This sequence joins TRBV5-5 and TRBJ1-2; no definite D call. This CDR3 contains 15 residues. Between the trimmed V and J ends, which lost 0 bases and 0 bases, there was a span of 9 bases. Germline V lookup: CDR1 SGHKS, CDR2 YYEKEE (reference sequence).

The genes are TRBV5-6 and TRBJ2-5, with 7 bases that match TRBD2. Germline-derived CDR1 and CDR2 are SGHDT and YYEEEE. V gave up 0 bases and J gave up 5 bases; unmatched junction bases: 7. This CDR3 is built from 15 residues. As DNA, the CDR3 is TGTGCCAGCAGCTTGGAGCAGCGGGGAGGCGAGACCCAGTACTTC. Protein: CASSLEQRGGETQYF.

The chain couples TRBV4-2 to TRBJ2-3; maybe TRBD2 (6 bases). Trimming took off 7 bases at V and 0 bases at J, with 20 bases between the two ends. Germline V CDR1 and CDR2: LGHNA, YNFKEQ. The CDR3 sequence is 17 residues long. The CDR3 protein is CASIGSNRPGSTDTQYF. CDR3 DNA: TGTGCCAGCATCGGGAGCAACAGGCCCGGAAGCACAGATACGCAGTATTTT.

The rearrangement uses TRBV19 and TRBJ2-1, with a tentative D call TRBD2 (6 bases). CDR1 is LNHDA and CDR2 is SQIVND in the germline V gene (reference sequence). The CDR3 length is 15 residues. V lost 0 bases and J 0 bases, leaving 6 bases between the germline ends. CDR3 residues: CASSIEAGSYNEQFF. The CDR3 nucleotides are TGTGCCAGTAGTATAGAAGCGGGCTCCTACAATGAGCAGTTCTTC. The full variable domain, with the rest looked up from reference TRBV19 and TRBJ2-1, is DGGITQSPKYLFRKEGQNVTLSCEQNLNHDAMYWYRQDPGQGLRLIYYSQIVNDFQKGDIAEGYSVSREKKESFPLTVTSAQKNPTAFYLCASSIEAGSYNEQFFGPGTRLTVL.

This chain uses TRBV6-5 with TRBJ2-7; possibly TRBD1 for D (6 bases). Germline CDR1 MNHEY, CDR2 SVGAGI. CDR3 length equals 16 residues. V was clipped by 0 bases and J by 0 bases, with 12 bases between them. CDR3 in DNA: TGTGCCAGCAGTTACTCGAGTGGGGGCGTCTCCTACGAGCAGTACTTC. As protein: CASSYSSGGVSYEQYF.

V usage is TRBV12-3 or TRBV12-4 and J usage is TRBJ2-7; D perhaps matches TRBD2 (6 bases). Trimming removed 5 bases from V and 3 bases from J, with 11 bases in between. The CDR3 runs to 13 residues. CDR3 protein: CASSRDLFYEQYF. As DNA, the CDR3 is TGTGCCAGCAGTAGGGACTTATTCTACGAGCAGTACTTC.

The chain combines TRBV28 with TRBJ1-1; 7 bases align to TRBD1. The V gene's germline CDR1 is MDHEN and CDR2 SYDVKM. The CDR3 consists of 14 residues. The V gene end was trimmed by 5 bases and the J gene end by 0 bases; junction bases not matched to a gene: 3. CDR3 in DNA: TGTGCCAGCAGTAGGACAGGCTTGAACACTGAAGCTTTCTTT. It is translated as CASSRTGLNTEAFF.